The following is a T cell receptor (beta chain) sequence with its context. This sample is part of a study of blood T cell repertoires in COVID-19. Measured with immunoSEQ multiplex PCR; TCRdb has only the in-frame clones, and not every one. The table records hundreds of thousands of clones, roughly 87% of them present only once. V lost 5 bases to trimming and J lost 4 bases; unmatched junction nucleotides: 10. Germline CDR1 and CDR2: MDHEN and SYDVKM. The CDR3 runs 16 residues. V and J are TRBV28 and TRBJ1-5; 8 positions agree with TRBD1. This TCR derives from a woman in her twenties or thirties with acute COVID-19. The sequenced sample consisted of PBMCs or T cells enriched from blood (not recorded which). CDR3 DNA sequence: TGTGCCAGCAGTGCCGCCCCAGGGGGCCCAAATCAGCCCCAGCATTTT. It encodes CASSAAPGGPNQPQHF.